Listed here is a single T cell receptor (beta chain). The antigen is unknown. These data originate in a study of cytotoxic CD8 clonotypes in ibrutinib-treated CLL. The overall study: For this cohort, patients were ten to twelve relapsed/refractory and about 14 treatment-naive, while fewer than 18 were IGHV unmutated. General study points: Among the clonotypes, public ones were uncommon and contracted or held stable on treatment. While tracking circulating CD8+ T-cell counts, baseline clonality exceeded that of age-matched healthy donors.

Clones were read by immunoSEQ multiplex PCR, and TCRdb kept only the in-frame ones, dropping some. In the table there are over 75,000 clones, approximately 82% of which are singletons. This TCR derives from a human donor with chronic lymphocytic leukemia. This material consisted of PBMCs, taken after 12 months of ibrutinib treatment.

CDR3 DNA: TGTGCCAGTAGCGCTACGGGCAGGGCGTACGAGCAGTACTTC. Protein product: CASSATGRAYEQYF. The V call is TRBV19, the J call TRBJ2-7; weak D call: TRBD1 (5 bases). Germline values: CDR1 LNHDA, CDR2 SQIVND (reference sequence). The length of the CDR3 is 14 residues. Trimming left V 6 bases short and J 4 bases short, with 16 bases between.